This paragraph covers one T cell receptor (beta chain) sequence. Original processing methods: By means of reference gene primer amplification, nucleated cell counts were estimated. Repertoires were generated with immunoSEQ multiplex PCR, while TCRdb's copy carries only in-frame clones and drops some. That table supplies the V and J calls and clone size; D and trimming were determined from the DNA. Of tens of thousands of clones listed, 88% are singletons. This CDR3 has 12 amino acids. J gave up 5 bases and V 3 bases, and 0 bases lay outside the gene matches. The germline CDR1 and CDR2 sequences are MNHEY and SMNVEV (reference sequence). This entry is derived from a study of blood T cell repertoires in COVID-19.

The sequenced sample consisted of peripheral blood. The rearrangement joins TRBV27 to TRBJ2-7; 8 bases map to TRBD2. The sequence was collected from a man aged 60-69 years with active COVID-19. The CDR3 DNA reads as TGTGCCAGCAGTTTCGGGGGGGACGAGCAGTACTTC. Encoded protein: CASSFGGDEQYF.